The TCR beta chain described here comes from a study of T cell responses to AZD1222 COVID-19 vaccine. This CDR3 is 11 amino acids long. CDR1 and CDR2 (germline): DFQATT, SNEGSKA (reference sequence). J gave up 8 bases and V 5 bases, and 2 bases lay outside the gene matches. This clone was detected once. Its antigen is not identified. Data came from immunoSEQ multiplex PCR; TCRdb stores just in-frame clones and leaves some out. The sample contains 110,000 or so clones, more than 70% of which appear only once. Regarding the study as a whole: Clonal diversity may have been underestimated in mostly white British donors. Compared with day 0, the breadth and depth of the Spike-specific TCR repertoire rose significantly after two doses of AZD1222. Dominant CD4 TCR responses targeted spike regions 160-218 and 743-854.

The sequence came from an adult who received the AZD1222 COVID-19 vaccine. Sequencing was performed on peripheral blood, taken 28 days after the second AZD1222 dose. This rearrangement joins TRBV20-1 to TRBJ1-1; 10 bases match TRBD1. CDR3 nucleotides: TGCAGTGCTCAGGGACAGGGGGAAGCTTTCTTT. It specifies CSAQGQGEAFF.